These T cell receptor beta chains were read from a single sample in a study of blood T cell repertoires in COVID-19. The data were produced by immunoSEQ multiplex PCR, yet TCRdb's version contains in-frame clones alone and is incomplete. The data hold 180,000 or so clones, with over 70% observed a single time. The sample comprised PBMCs or T cells enriched from blood (not recorded which). The receptors originated from a man between 45 and 60 years old who had recovered from COVID-19. Each CDR3 is given with its conserved first and last residue. A D gene is named only where the DNA matches it firmly. Clone size is stated in some rows and not others, as once, few, many or a class when expanded.

11	.	TRBV6-5	once	TRBJ2-3	TGTGCCAGCAGTCGTGCAGATACGCAGTATTTT	CASSRADTQYF
17	TRBD2	TRBV19	few	TRBJ2-2	TGTGCCAGTAGCTTTGGTAGCGGGGGCTCCGGAGACGGGGAGCTGTTTTTT	CASSFGSGGSGDGELFF
13	.	TRBV18	.	TRBJ2-1	TGTGCCAGCTCACGCTCGGACAGCAATGAGCAGTTCTTC	CASSRSDSNEQFF
17	TRBD2	TRBV27	.	TRBJ2-2	TGTGCCAGCAGTTTATCGGGACTAGCGGGAGGGCTCGGGGAGCTGTTTTTT	CASSLSGLAGGLGELFF
15	TRBD2	TRBV3-1/TRBV3-2	once	TRBJ2-5	TGTGCCAGCACCCGGACTAGCGGGGCACAAGAGACCCAGTACTTC	CASTRTSGAQETQYF
15	TRBD1	TRBV3-1/TRBV3-2	.	TRBJ1-2	TGTGCCAGCAGCCACGCTGGACAGGGGAAGTATGGCTACACCTTC	CASSHAGQGKYGYTF
15	.	TRBV18	.	TRBJ2-7	TGTGCCAGCTCACCCTCGCAGGGAAACCTCTACGAGCAGTACTTC	CASSPSQGNLYEQYF
14	.	TRBV19	.	TRBJ2-1	TGTGCCAGTAGTCCCAAGAGGCCGGCCGATGAGCAGTTCTTC	CASSPKRPADEQFF
15	.	TRBV14	.	TRBJ2-3	TGTGCCAGCAGCCCTTTGCTATCTAGCACAGATACGCAGTATTTT	CASSPLLSSTDTQYF
13	.	TRBV7-9	.	TRBJ1-2	TGTGCCAGCAGCTTAGCGCCGGGGAGAGGCTACACCTTC	CASSLAPGRGYTF
14	.	TRBV2	.	TRBJ2-7	TGTGCCAGCACCTACAGGGTTGCTTCCTACGAGCAGTACTTC	CASTYRVASYEQYF
14	.	TRBV6-5	.	TRBJ2-1	TGTGCCAGCAATAGAGCGGGTGCCGGTAATGAGCAGTTCTTC	CASNRAGAGNEQFF
13	.	TRBV4-2	.	TRBJ2-3	TGTGCCAGCAGCCAAGATTCTTCTAATACGCAGTATTTT	CASSQDSSNTQYF
13	.	TRBV28	.	TRBJ2-3	TGTGCCAGCAGTTTAATTAGAGCCGATACGCAGTATTTT	CASSLIRADTQYF
15	.	TRBV9	.	TRBJ2-5	TGTGCCAGCAGCGTAGCCCACGCCGGAGGGGAGACCCAGTACTTC	CASSVAHAGGETQYF
13	.	TRBV10-3	few	TRBJ1-1	TGTGCCAGCTGGATAGGGGTGAACACTGAAGCTTTCTTT	CASWIGVNTEAFF
13	.	TRBV7-9	once	TRBJ2-7	TGTGCCAGCAGCTTCCCGAACAGTTACGAGCAGTACTTC	CASSFPNSYEQYF
15	.	TRBV7-6	.	TRBJ2-2	TGTGCCAGCAGCTTAAGACAGAGAATCACCGGGGAGCTGTTTTTT	CASSLRQRITGELFF
15	.	TRBV7-6	.	TRBJ1-4	TGTGCCAGCAGCTTAGCCACAGTAAATAATGAAAAACTGTTTTTT	CASSLATVNNEKLFF
14	.	TRBV28	.	TRBJ1-4	TGTGCCAGCAGTTCACAGGGAACTGGTGAAAAACTGTTTTTT	CASSSQGTGEKLFF
15	TRBD2	TRBV12-5	.	TRBJ2-2	TGTGCTAGTGGTTTGGGTCTAGCGGGAGCCGGGGAGCTGTTTTTT	CASGLGLAGAGELFF
15	.	TRBV6-5	.	TRBJ1-5	TGTGCCAGCAGAACCACAGGGAATAGCAATCAGCCCCAGCATTTT	CASRTTGNSNQPQHF
17	.	TRBV23-1	few	TRBJ2-2	TGCGCCAGCAGTCAATCGACGGGACATAAGAACACCGGGGAGCTGTTTTTT	CASSQSTGHKNTGELFF
13	.	TRBV28	.	TRBJ1-2	TGTGCCAGCAGAGGACAGCCTTTCTATGGCTACACCTTC	CASRGQPFYGYTF
16	TRBD2	TRBV11-3	.	TRBJ2-1	TGTGCCAGCAGCTTAGAGGGGACTAGCGGACTCAATGAGCAGTTCTTC	CASSLEGTSGLNEQFF